Listed below are T cell receptor beta chains from one sample, sequenced in a study of blood T cell repertoires in COVID-19. Libraries were prepared by immunoSEQ multiplex PCR; TCRdb keeps only in-frame clonotypes and omits some of them. This table has hundreds of thousands of clones, approximately 89% appearing once. Input material: peripheral blood. The source of these receptors is a woman in her late teens or twenties who had recovered from COVID-19. CDR3s include the opening cysteine and the closing phenylalanine or tryptophan. A D gene is named only where the DNA matches it firmly. Where a row states a size, it is once, few, many or the class of an expanded clone; other rows omit it.

TRBJ1-2 TRBV28 - - TGTGCCAGCAGTTTGGTTGGGCCCGGCTATGGCTACACCTTC CASSLVGPGYGYTF
TRBJ1-2 TRBV7-2 - - TGTGCCAGCAGCTTAGACTCCGCGGCCTATGGCTACACCTTC CASSLDSAAYGYTF
TRBJ2-2 TRBV5-4 - - TGTGCCAGCAGCGGACAAGGGGGGGGCGGGGAGCTGTTTTTT CASSGQGGGGELFF
TRBJ2-1 TRBV27 - - TGTGCCAGCAGTTTCCTAGGCGAGCCATACAATGAGCAGTTCTTC CASSFLGEPYNEQFF
TRBJ2-3 TRBV10-3 - - TGTGCCATCGGTACAGGCCAAAGCACAGATACGCAGTATTTT CAIGTGQSTDTQYF
TRBJ2-1 TRBV12-3/TRBV12-4 - - TGTGCCAGCAGTTTTACTAGAAACAATGAGCAGTTCTTC CASSFTRNNEQFF
TRBJ2-5 TRBV11-3 - - TGTGCCAGTAGCGGCGGCCAAGAGACCCAGTACTTC CASSGGQETQYF
TRBJ2-2 TRBV19 TRBD2 - TGTGCCAGTGGACTAGCGGGAGTGAACACCGGGGAGCTGTTTTTT CASGLAGVNTGELFF
TRBJ2-2 TRBV5-1 - - TGCGCCAGCAGCTTGGATGGAACAGCCGGGGAGCTGTTTTTT CASSLDGTAGELFF
TRBJ1-5 TRBV6-2/TRBV6-3 TRBD1 once TGTGCCAGCAGTTACCTGGACAGGGCCAATCAGCCCCAGCATTTT CASSYLDRANQPQHF
TRBJ2-1 TRBV4-1 - - TGCGCCAGCAGCCAAGAGGCCAGCAGGGATGAGCAGTTCTTC CASSQEASRDEQFF